Listed below are T cell receptor beta chains from one sample, sequenced in a study of CD8 T cells in ankylosing spondylitis. In TCRdb, the 5' RACE reads were re-called with MiXCR into one record per CDR3 protein. The data contain under 850,000 distinct CDR3 sequences, 19% of them singletons. The material sequenced was blood, either unsorted or a sorted T cell fraction (not recorded which). All receptors derive from a male donor with ankylosing spondylitis. The CDR3 runs from the conserved cysteine through the conserved F or W. Each record gives: CDR3 DNA, CDR3 protein, clone size, D gene, J gene, V gene. D genes are given only for firm matches. A row's size may be missing; if present it is once, few, many or a size class.

CDR3 DNA: TGTGCCATCAGTGAGATTGCGGGCCGAGAGACCCAGTACTTC
CDR3 protein: CAISEIAGRETQYF
clone size: few
D gene: -
J gene: TRBJ2-5
V gene: TRBV10-3

CDR3 DNA: TGTGCCAGCAGCTTGAAGGCCGGCTGGTTAACAGATACGCAGTATTTT
CDR3 protein: CASSLKAGWLTDTQYF
clone size: -
D gene: -
J gene: TRBJ2-3
V gene: TRBV5-6

CDR3 DNA: TGTGCCAGCAGTTCCTTACCACTACATGGGGCTGGCACTGAAGCTTTCTTT
CDR3 protein: CASSSLPLHGAGTEAFF
clone size: -
D gene: -
J gene: TRBJ1-1
V gene: TRBV27

CDR3 DNA: TGCGCCAGCCGCCCTACCGCTGGACAGGTCCTGGAGAAGTACCAAGAGACCCAGTACTTC
CDR3 protein: CASRPTAGQVLEKYQETQYF
clone size: -
D gene: TRBD1
J gene: TRBJ2-5
V gene: TRBV4-1

CDR3 DNA: TGTGCCAGCAGCCCGGGGGCAGTAGATGAGCAGTTCTTC
CDR3 protein: CASSPGAVDEQFF
clone size: -
D gene: -
J gene: TRBJ2-1
V gene: TRBV7-9

CDR3 DNA: TGTGCCAGCAGCCAAAGATCCGGGGGGTTTGGCTACACCTTC
CDR3 protein: CASSQRSGGFGYTF
clone size: once
D gene: -
J gene: TRBJ1-2
V gene: TRBV3-1

CDR3 DNA: TGTGCCAGCAGCTTCTCAGAACGGGTGGCGGCCACCAGTCACACAGATACGCAGTATTTT
CDR3 protein: CASSFSERVAATSHTDTQYF
clone size: few
D gene: -
J gene: TRBJ2-3
V gene: TRBV13

CDR3 DNA: TGTGCCAGCAGTGAGGGCCAGGAGGGAACCGGGGAGCTGTTTTTT
CDR3 protein: CASSEGQEGTGELFF
clone size: few
D gene: -
J gene: TRBJ2-2
V gene: TRBV6-4

CDR3 DNA: TGCGCCAGCAGCCACGACAGCTACACTGAAGCTTTCTTT
CDR3 protein: CASSHDSYTEAFF
clone size: many
D gene: -
J gene: TRBJ1-1
V gene: TRBV5-1

CDR3 DNA: TGTGCCAGCAGCCAAGATCAGGCGATAGGGGGCGCTTCTGGCTACACCTTC
CDR3 protein: CASSQDQAIGGASGYTF
clone size: many
D gene: TRBD1
J gene: TRBJ1-2
V gene: TRBV4-2

CDR3 DNA: TGTGCCAGCGCCCAGCACGGGGATACGCAGTATTTT
CDR3 protein: CASAQHGDTQYF
clone size: -
D gene: -
J gene: TRBJ2-3
V gene: TRBV2

CDR3 DNA: TGCGCCAGCAGCCAAGCCCTAGCGGGGGGTGTCGAGACCCAGTACTTC
CDR3 protein: CASSQALAGGVETQYF
clone size: -
D gene: TRBD2
J gene: TRBJ2-5
V gene: TRBV4-1

CDR3 DNA: TGCAGCGTTCGGAGGTTAAGCTCCTACGAGCAGTACTTC
CDR3 protein: CSVRRLSSYEQYF
clone size: many
D gene: -
J gene: TRBJ2-7
V gene: TRBV29-1

CDR3 DNA: TGTGCCAGCAGCCCCCAACCGGGACAGGGGATTGTAGACATTCAGTACTTC
CDR3 protein: CASSPQPGQGIVDIQYF
clone size: -
D gene: -
J gene: TRBJ2-4
V gene: TRBV21-1

CDR3 DNA: TGTGCCAGCAGCCACCCGGGTGGGACAAGCCCCTACGAGCAGTACTTC
CDR3 protein: CASSHPGGTSPYEQYF
clone size: -
D gene: -
J gene: TRBJ2-7
V gene: TRBV7-9

CDR3 DNA: TGTGCCACCAGCAGAGATTCAGTCCACGAGCAGTACTTC
CDR3 protein: CATSRDSVHEQYF
clone size: -
D gene: -
J gene: TRBJ2-7
V gene: TRBV15

CDR3 DNA: TGCAGCGTATATGAGGGGAGCACTGAAGCTTTCTTT
CDR3 protein: CSVYEGSTEAFF
clone size: -
D gene: -
J gene: TRBJ1-1
V gene: TRBV29-1

CDR3 DNA: TGTGCCAGCAGCCGACAGAGCTCCTACGAGCAGTACTTC
CDR3 protein: CASSRQSSYEQYF
clone size: -
D gene: -
J gene: TRBJ2-7
V gene: TRBV3-1

CDR3 DNA: TGCAGTGCTAGAGATTCAGACAGGGAAGCTAACTATGGCTACACCTTC
CDR3 protein: CSARDSDREANYGYTF
clone size: few
D gene: TRBD1
J gene: TRBJ1-2
V gene: TRBV20-1

CDR3 DNA: TGTGCCAGCAAGAGGGAGGTCGGTTCCTACGAGCAGTACTTC
CDR3 protein: CASKREVGSYEQYF
clone size: few
D gene: -
J gene: TRBJ2-7
V gene: TRBV27